The 7 T cell receptor beta chains below all came from one sample that was sequenced in a study of cytomegalovirus exposure and HLA in healthy donors. A multiplex PCR was run with 60 Vbeta primers and 13 Jbeta primers. The assay was immunoSEQ multiplex PCR, and TCRdb's table has in-frame clones only and misses some. Seen here are roughly 98,000 clones, roughly 74% observed once, and the top ten hold 2.5% to 3.5%. The material sequenced was PBMCs. The receptors originated from a female donor in good health and CMV-seropositive.

J is TRBJ1-2 and V is TRBV10-3; the match to TRBD1 covers 7 bases. This CDR3 spans 14 amino acids. Germline V gene sequence: CDR1 ENHRY, CDR2 SYGVKD. After removal of 3 bases from V and 6 bases from J, the junction contained 7 bases not matched to a gene. Here the CDR3 reads CAISDFTGENGYTF. The CDR3, as DNA: TGTGCCATCAGTGATTTCACAGGGGAAAATGGCTACACCTTC.

The chain recombines TRBV9 with TRBJ2-7; TRBD1 matches 7 bases. V gave up 3 bases and J gave up 4 bases; unmatched junction bases: 13. Germline V gene data show CDR1 as SGDLS and CDR2 as YYNGEE. CDR3 length equals 16 residues. This chain's CDR3 is CASSAHAEGALYEQYF. For the CDR3, the DNA is TGTGCCAGCAGCGCTCACGCCGAGGGGGCTCTTTACGAGCAGTACTTC.

The chain carries TRBV5-3 and TRBJ1-2; TRBD1 agrees at 8 bases. TRBV5-3 is sorted into the ORF group, with uncertain function. With V trimmed by 5 bases and J by 2 bases, 8 bases remained unmatched. This CDR3 is built from 15 residues. The CDR3 here is CARRDRGPFNYGYTF. The CDR3, as DNA: TGTGCCAGAAGAGACAGGGGCCCCTTCAACTATGGCTACACCTTC.

This chain connects TRBV5-1 to TRBJ2-1; 13 nucleotides agree with TRBD2. Germline loops: CDR1 SGHRS, CDR2 YFSETQ. The V gene end was trimmed by 0 bases and the J gene end by 10 bases; junction bases not matched to a gene: 4. The CDR3 is 15 amino acids. The CDR3 bases are TGCGCCAGCAGCTTGGGGACTAGCGGGGGCCCCGAGCAGTTCTTC. Protein sequence: CASSLGTSGGPEQFF. Filled out from reference TRBV5-1 and TRBJ2-1, the complete variable domain reads KAGVTQTPRYLIKTRGQQVTLSCSPISGHRSVSWYQQTPGQGLQFLFEYFSETQRNKGNFPGRFSGRQFSNSRSEMNVSTLELGDSALYLCASSLGTSGGPEQFFGPGTRLTVL.

The chain employs TRBV7-3 and TRBJ1-2, with D possibly matching TRBD1 (6 bases). Trimming took off 5 bases at V and 5 bases at J, with 12 bases between the two ends. Germline CDR1 SGHTA, CDR2 FQGTGA. The CDR3 consists of 13 residues. This chain's CDR3 is CASSMDSGYGYTF. The CDR3 DNA follows: TGTGCCAGCAGCATGGACAGCGGATATGGCTACACCTTC.

Worth noting for this clone: One junction end does not reproduce the germline sequence, and a read error may be involved. V gene TRBV7-7 combines with J gene TRBJ1-1, with a possible D match to TRBD1 (5 bases). Germline V gene lookup returns CDR1 SSHAT and CDR2 FNYEAQ (reference sequence). This CDR3 contains 13 residues. The CDR3 sequence is CASSRQRNTEAFF. The CDR3 nucleotides are TGTGCTAGCAGCCGACAGCGTAACACTGAAGCTTTCTTT.

The chain is built from TRBV19 and TRBJ1-3, with D unclear. Germline assignment: CDR1 LNHDA and CDR2 SQIVND (reference sequence). The CDR3 runs 13 residues. With 7 bases removed from V and 0 bases from J, the gap between germline ends came to 7 bases. The CDR3 nucleotides read TGTGCCAGTACCCCCCGCTCTGGAAACACCATATATTTT. It translates to CASTPRSGNTIYF.